A single sample is the source of the 13 T cell receptor beta chains below, sequenced in a study of CD8+ T cells in alopecia areata. The authors extracted RNA and reverse transcribed it into cDNA as the sequencing template. Data came from immunoSEQ multiplex PCR; TCRdb stores just in-frame clones and leaves some out. Here the sample spans roughly 120,000 clones, around two fifths being singletons. The sequenced material came from CD4+ T cells sorted from blood. These receptor sequences come from a human donor with alopecia areata.

This clone was seen only a few times. The V gene is TRBV29-1, the J gene TRBJ1-4, with D possibly being TRBD1 (5 bases). This CDR3 contains 13 residues. Trimming cost V 3 bases and J 8 bases, with 13 bases left between them. The germline V gene has CDR1 SQVTM and CDR2 ANQGSEA. For the CDR3, the DNA is TGCAGCGTTGATGGGCAGGGAAAGGAAAAACTGTTTTTT. It codes for CSVDGQGKEKLFF.

A note on this clone: The junction departs from the called germline gene at one end, perhaps through a read error. The chain joins TRBV14 to TRBJ2-1, with 15 bases fitting TRBD2. The CDR3 is 15 residues long. Per the germline V gene, CDR1 is SGHDN and CDR2 is FVKESK. This CDR3 reads CASSQAGTSGGWKVF. The CDR3 region has the DNA TGTGCCAGCAGCCAAGCCGGGACTAGCGGGGGGTGGAAGGTCTTC.

J is TRBJ2-2 and V is TRBV4-3; D call uncertain. The germline gives CDR1 LGHNA, CDR2 YSLEER. The CDR3 spans 13 residues. V was pared by 2 bases and J by 5 bases, with 6 bases between. The CDR3 is CASSQIKTGELFF. The DNA for the CDR3 is TGCGCCAGCAGCCAAATCAAGACCGGGGAGCTGTTTTTT.

The V call is TRBV9, the J call TRBJ2-7; either TRBD1 or TRBD2 may fit D (5 bases each). Germline-derived CDR1 and CDR2 are SGDLS and YYNGEE. V lost 2 bases, J lost 1 base, and 19 bases lay in between. The CDR3 has 17 residues. The CDR3 region is CASSVGDPIRRSYEQYF. The CDR3 DNA reads as TGTGCCAGCAGCGTGGGGGACCCCATCAGGCGGTCCTACGAGCAGTACTTC.

To note about this clone: Other DNA sequences in the same sample also yield this CDR3. This sequence joins TRBV30 and TRBJ2-7; D remains unclear. CDR3 length equals 11 residues. The germline V gene has CDR1 GTSNPN and CDR2 SVGIG (reference sequence). With 0 bases removed from V and 3 bases from J, the gap between germline ends came to 3 bases. DNA for the CDR3: TGTGCCTGGAGTGTACGCTACGAGCAGTACTTC. Amino acids: CAWSVRYEQYF.

The chain links TRBV28 to TRBJ2-3; D gene uncertain. The germline V and J ends were trimmed by 5 bases and 2 bases, with 14 bases remaining between them. CDR3 length: 15 residues. The germline CDR1 and CDR2 sequences are MDHEN and SYDVKM. CDR3 loop: CASSPPSADTDTQYF. DNA for the CDR3: TGTGCCAGCAGTCCCCCCTCCGCCGACACAGATACGCAGTATTTT.

This clone came up a few times. The chain carries TRBV29-1 and TRBJ2-7, with D possibly matching TRBD1 (6 bases). Per germline, CDR1 SQVTM and CDR2 ANQGSEA. Trimming shortened V by 6 bases and J by 0 bases, and 9 bases separated the two germline ends. The CDR3 has 12 amino acids. CDR3 residues: CSVRTDSYEQYF. DNA of the CDR3: TGCAGCGTGCGGACAGACTCCTACGAGCAGTACTTC.

The chain is built from TRBV30 and TRBJ2-2; a weak D match, TRBD2 (5 bases). The CDR3 spans 15 residues. V was cut by 3 bases and J by 1 base, with 12 bases left in between. Germline V gene lookup returns CDR1 GTSNPN and CDR2 SVGIG (reference sequence). The CDR3 bases are TGTGCCTGGAGAGGCGGGTACCAGAACACCGGGGAGCTGTTTTTT. Translation: CAWRGGYQNTGELFF. The full variable domain, rest sourced from reference TRBV30 and TRBJ2-2, is SQTIHQWPATLVQPVGSPLSLECTVEGTSNPNLYWYRQAAGRGLQLLFYSVGIGQISSEVPQNLSASRPQDRQFILSSKKLLLSDSGFYLCAWRGGYQNTGELFFGEGSRLTVL.

The chain is built from TRBV4-3 and TRBJ2-1; TRBD1 or TRBD2 may be the D gene (5 bases each). CDR1 and CDR2 (germline): LGHNA, YSLEER. The germline V and J ends were trimmed by 3 bases and 13 bases, with 19 bases remaining between them. The CDR3 totals 14 residues. The CDR3 DNA reads as TGCGCCAGCAGCCAGGGCCTCCGGGACGGCAGTCAGTTCTTC. It encodes CASSQGLRDGSQFF.

This clone was seen only once. The CDR3 coding sequence is TGCGCCAGCAGCTTGGGTTCGCATGGCTACACCTTC. This gives the protein CASSLGSHGYTF. The chain employs TRBV5-1 and TRBJ1-2; D gene ambiguous. CDR1 is SGHRS, CDR2 YFSETQ, per germline. The V gene lost 0 bases and the J gene lost 6 bases, with 6 bases spanning the gap. The CDR3 has 12 residues. Full variable domain (rest looked up from reference TRBV5-1 and TRBJ1-2): KAGVTQTPRYLIKTRGQQVTLSCSPISGHRSVSWYQQTPGQGLQFLFEYFSETQRNKGNFPGRFSGRQFSNSRSEMNVSTLELGDSALYLCASSLGSHGYTFGSGTRLTVV.

The chain is built from TRBV29-1 and TRBJ2-3; D ambiguous. Germline lookup yields CDR1 SQVTM and CDR2 ANQGSEA. This CDR3 has 14 amino acids. V was clipped by 4 bases and J by 2 bases, with 13 bases between them. CDR3 amino acids: CSVVGGLPTDTQYF. Written as DNA, the CDR3 is TGCAGCGTTGTCGGCGGATTACCCACAGATACGCAGTATTTT.

This clone was observed once. The chain is built from TRBV23-1 and TRBJ2-7; TRBD1 agrees at 9 bases. TRBV23-1 is classed as an ORF, of uncertain function. V gave up 3 bases and J gave up 6 bases; unmatched junction bases: 12. The CDR3 runs to 16 residues. CDR3 coding DNA: TGCGCCAGCAGTCAGACGACCGGGACAGGGATGTGCGAGCAGTACTTC. Amino acids: CASSQTTGTGMCEQYF.

The V call is TRBV2, the J call TRBJ1-2; D remains unclear. Germline-derived CDR1 and CDR2 are SNHLY and FYNNEI. There are 14 residues in the CDR3. The V gene lost 8 bases and the J gene lost 2 bases, with 15 bases spanning the gap. The CDR3, as DNA: TGTGCCAGCGGCGGACCGACTAGCAACTATGGCTACACCTTC. Amino acid sequence: CASGGPTSNYGYTF.